This TCR beta chain comes out of a study of blood T cell repertoires in COVID-19. Study as a whole: Italy, Spain and the United States were the sources of the convalescent and acute COVID-19 samples. Sources were T cells, B-cell-depleted T cells, or PBMCs; the material itself was cDNA or gDNA.

The CDR3 spans 15 residues. Germline-derived CDR1 and CDR2 are SNHLY and FYNNEI. V shed 5 bases and J 3 bases; nucleotides not matched to a gene: 8. Original methodology: Quantification of nucleated cells was approximated via reference gene primer amplification. Profiling relied on immunoSEQ multiplex PCR, and the TCRdb table lists in-frame clones only, not all of them. The DNA was the basis for D and trimming; V, J and clone size are from that table. This table holds some 240,000 clones, roughly 84% found once. V gene TRBV2 combines with J gene TRBJ2-7; TRBD2 matches at 9 bases. Sequencing was carried out using peripheral blood. The receptor's source is a woman in her thirties or forties who had recovered from COVID-19. The CDR3 here is CASSSSGALSYEQYF. The CDR3 nucleotides are TGTGCCAGCAGTTCTAGCGGGGCCCTCAGCTACGAGCAGTACTTC.